This T cell receptor (beta chain) was sequenced during a study of identical twins. Study-wide findings and caveats: Zero-insertion analyses were open to partial confounding by invariant MAIT and iNKT cells. Cord blood beta clonotypes present at high abundance carried fewer insertions; no such pattern appeared in memory repertoires. There was an excess of low generation probability in the out-of-frame alpha sequences that twins shared. Out-of-frame TCR alpha sharing observed in monozygotic twins exceeded model estimates.

Remarks on this clonotype: Its antigen is not known.

Each CDR3 protein is one row after TCRdb ran MiXCR on the 5' RACE reads. Of hundreds of thousands of distinct CDR3 sequences in the sample, roughly 6.2% were seen once. In germline, CDR1 is SGHTS, CDR2 YDEGEE. The V end lost 0 bases, the J end lost 3 bases, and 10 bases lay between the germline ends. This CDR3 has 14 residues. Sequenced input: naive T cells sorted from blood. V is TRBV5-8 and J is TRBJ2-7; the D is unclear. The receptor's source is a man between 18 and 35 years old in good health. The DNA for the CDR3 is TGTGCCAGCAGCTTGGACAGCCGCGTCTACGAGCAGTACTTC. Its translation is CASSLDSRVYEQYF.